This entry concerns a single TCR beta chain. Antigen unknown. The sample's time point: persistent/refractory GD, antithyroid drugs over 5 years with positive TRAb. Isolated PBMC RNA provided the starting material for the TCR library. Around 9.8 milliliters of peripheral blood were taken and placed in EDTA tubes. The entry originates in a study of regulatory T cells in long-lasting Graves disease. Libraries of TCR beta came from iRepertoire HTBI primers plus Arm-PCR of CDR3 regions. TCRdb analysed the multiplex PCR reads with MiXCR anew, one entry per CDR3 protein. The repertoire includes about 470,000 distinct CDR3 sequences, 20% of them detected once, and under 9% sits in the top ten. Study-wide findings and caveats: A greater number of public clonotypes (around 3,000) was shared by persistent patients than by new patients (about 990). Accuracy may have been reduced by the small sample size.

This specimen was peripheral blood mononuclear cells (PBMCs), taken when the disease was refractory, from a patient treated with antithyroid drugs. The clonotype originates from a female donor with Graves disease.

This CDR3 reads CASSLDSGVPYYEQYF. The DNA of the CDR3 is TGCGCCAGCAGCTTGGACTCAGGGGTTCCCTACTACGAGCAGTACTTC. V usage is TRBV5-1 and J usage is TRBJ2-7; the D gene is possibly TRBD1 (6 bases). Germline CDR1 and CDR2: SGHRS and YFSETQ. V was cut by 0 bases and J by 3 bases, with 16 bases left in between. This CDR3 has 16 amino acids.